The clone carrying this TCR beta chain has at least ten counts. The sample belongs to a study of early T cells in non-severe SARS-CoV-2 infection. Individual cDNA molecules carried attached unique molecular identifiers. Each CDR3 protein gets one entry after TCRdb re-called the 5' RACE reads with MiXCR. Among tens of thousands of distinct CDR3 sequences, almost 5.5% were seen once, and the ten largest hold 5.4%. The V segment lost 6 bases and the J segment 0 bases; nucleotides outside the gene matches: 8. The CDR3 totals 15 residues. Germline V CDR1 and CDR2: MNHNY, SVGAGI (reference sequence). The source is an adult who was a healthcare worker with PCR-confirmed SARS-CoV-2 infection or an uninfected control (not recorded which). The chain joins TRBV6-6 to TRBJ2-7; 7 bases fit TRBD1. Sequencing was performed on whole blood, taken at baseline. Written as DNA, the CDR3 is TGTGCCAGCAGCTCCGGGACAGTGACCTCCTACGAGCAGTACTTC. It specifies CASSSGTVTSYEQYF.